This T cell receptor (beta chain) was observed in a study of T-cell reconstitution after alpha-beta-depleted transplantation in children. Study-wide points: T-cell counts and diversity were attributed mostly to newly produced T cells one year after transplant. The study traced high day-60 TCRbeta diversity in some patients to surviving recipient T cells and thymic progenitors. Reportedly, only several hundred clones from non-depleted graft cells drove alpha-beta T-cell counts at about two months.

This clonotype was detected many times. What it binds is not known. V gave up 4 bases and J gave up 2 bases, with 24 bases separating them. Germline V gives CDR1 SGHRS, CDR2 YFSETQ. This CDR3 has 18 amino acids. Preparation of the TCRbeta library used unique molecular identifiers. TCRdb independently ran MiXCR on the PCR reads; one entry per CDR3 protein. The repertoire holds roughly 500,000 distinct CDR3 sequences, with 10% as singletons. The J gene is TRBJ1-1, the V gene TRBV5-1; tentatively, D is TRBD1 (6 bases). Sequences were derived from PBMCs, sampled before TCRalphabeta/CD19-depleted stem cell transplant. The TCR sequence derives from a child aged 2 to 10 with inherited bone marrow failure, due to receive a stem cell transplant. DNA for the CDR3: TGCGCCAGCAGCAAGTTTCCCTCAATAAGCAGGGGAAACACTGAAGCTTTCTTT. Encoded protein: CASSKFPSISRGNTEAFF.